A single sample is the source of the 11 T cell receptor beta chains below, sequenced in a study of blood T cell repertoires in COVID-19. The data were produced by immunoSEQ multiplex PCR, yet TCRdb's version contains in-frame clones alone and is incomplete. The table records a few hundred thousand clones, around 84% of them present only once. The specimen sequenced was peripheral blood. These receptors were collected from a man aged 60-69 years with acute or convalescent COVID-19.

This clone was recorded only once. The chain combines TRBV5-1 with TRBJ2-3; no firm D call. CDR3 length: 14 amino acids. From germline, CDR1 is SGHRS and CDR2 YFSETQ. V was pared by 0 bases and J by 5 bases, with 10 bases between. The CDR3 here is CASSLGLPEDTQYF. The CDR3, as DNA: TGCGCCAGCAGCTTGGGACTTCCTGAAGATACGCAGTATTTT.

V gene TRBV13 combines with J gene TRBJ2-5; tentatively, D is TRBD2 (6 bases). The CDR3 runs to 13 residues. Trimming removed 5 bases at V and 5 bases at J, with 12 bases between. CDR1 and CDR2 from the germline V gene are PRHDT and FYEKMQ (reference sequence). As DNA, the CDR3 is TGTGCCAGCAGCCTCGGGGGTAGGGAGACCCAGTACTTC. This encodes CASSLGGRETQYF.

This chain joins TRBV9 and TRBJ2-7, with 9 bases lining up with TRBD1. With 4 bases clipped from V and 6 bases from J, the junction kept 8 bases outside the gene matches. Germline CDR1 is SGDLS and CDR2 is YYNGEE. CDR3 length: 14 amino acids. The CDR3 bases are TGTGCCAGCAGCCCTTGGGACAGGGTTAGCGAGCAGTACTTC. It codes for CASSPWDRVSEQYF.

The chain has TRBV10-2 and TRBJ1-1; tentatively, D is TRBD1 (6 bases). V was pared by 9 bases and J by 2 bases, with 16 bases between. The CDR3 spans 14 residues. The germline CDR1 and CDR2 sequences are WSHSY and SAAADI. CDR3 sequence (DNA): TGCGCCAGTCTAGTGGGGGCAGGCAACACTGAAGCTTTCTTT. It translates to CASLVGAGNTEAFF.

The chain has TRBV19 and TRBJ2-3; possible D gene TRBD2, 5 bases. V lost 5 bases and J 2 bases, leaving 11 bases between the germline ends. This CDR3 contains 14 residues. Looked up from germline, CDR1 is LNHDA and CDR2 is SQIVND (reference sequence). The CDR3 coding sequence is TGTGCCAGTAGTGCGGGTCAAACCACAGATACGCAGTATTTT. Protein product: CASSAGQTTDTQYF.

The chain links TRBV28 to TRBJ1-5, with D unresolved. V gave up 1 base and J gave up 0 bases, with 16 bases separating them. In germline, CDR1 is MDHEN, CDR2 SYDVKM. This CDR3 is 18 amino acids long. The CDR3 here is CASSLSQWQDYSNQPQHF. CDR3 nucleotide sequence: TGTGCCAGCAGTTTATCGCAGTGGCAGGATTATAGCAATCAGCCCCAGCATTTT.

This clone was detected once. The chain carries TRBV13 and TRBJ2-1; TRBD2 is a possible D gene (5 bases). The CDR3 contains 13 residues. The germline CDR1 and CDR2 sequences are PRHDT and FYEKMQ (reference sequence). V was cut by 1 base and J by 10 bases, with 11 bases left in between. The CDR3 loop is CASSLERELEQFF. The DNA of the CDR3 is TGTGCCAGCAGCTTAGAGAGGGAGTTGGAGCAGTTCTTC.

This chain uses TRBV5-4 with TRBJ2-6, with unresolved D. This CDR3 is 15 amino acids long. Germline V gene data show CDR1 as SGHNT and CDR2 as YYREEE (reference sequence). Deletions cut 3 bases from V and 0 bases from J, with 7 bases between. The chain's CDR3 is CASSSGGSGANVLTF. Written as DNA, the CDR3 is TGTGCCAGCAGCTCGGGTGGCTCTGGGGCCAACGTCCTGACTTTC.

This clone was seen once. The rearrangement joins TRBV7-2 to TRBJ2-7; D is unclear. Germline V gene data show CDR1 as SGHTA and CDR2 as FQGNSA. Deletions cut 1 base from V and 2 bases from J, with 9 bases between. The CDR3 contains 14 residues. CDR3 coding DNA: TGTGCCAGCAGCTTAGGGCTCAAAACCTACGAGCAGTACTTC. Its translation is CASSLGLKTYEQYF. The whole variable domain, filled in from reference TRBV7-2 and TRBJ2-7, reads GAGVSQSPSNKVTEKGKDVELRCDPISGHTALYWYRQSLGQGLEFLIYFQGNSAPDKSGLPSDRFSAERTGGSVSTLTIQRTQQEDSAVYLCASSLGLKTYEQYFGPGTRLTVT.

The chain is built from TRBV7-9 and TRBJ1-1, with D uncertain. The V gene lost 1 base and the J gene lost 1 base, with 10 bases spanning the gap. CDR1 and CDR2 from the germline V gene are SEHNR and FQNEAQ (reference sequence). CDR3 length: 15 residues. For the CDR3, the DNA is TGTGCCAGCAGCTTAGGGCGGCAACCGAACACTGAAGCTTTCTTT. It encodes CASSLGRQPNTEAFF.

V usage is TRBV9 and J usage is TRBJ2-1; no clear D. This CDR3 is built from 16 residues. With 0 bases removed from V and 6 bases from J, the gap between germline ends came to 16 bases. Germline V gives CDR1 SGDLS, CDR2 YYNGEE. The DNA for the CDR3 is TGTGCCAGCAGCGTAGCGGCAATGCCAGCGTTCAATGAGCAGTTCTTC. Translating gives CASSVAAMPAFNEQFF.